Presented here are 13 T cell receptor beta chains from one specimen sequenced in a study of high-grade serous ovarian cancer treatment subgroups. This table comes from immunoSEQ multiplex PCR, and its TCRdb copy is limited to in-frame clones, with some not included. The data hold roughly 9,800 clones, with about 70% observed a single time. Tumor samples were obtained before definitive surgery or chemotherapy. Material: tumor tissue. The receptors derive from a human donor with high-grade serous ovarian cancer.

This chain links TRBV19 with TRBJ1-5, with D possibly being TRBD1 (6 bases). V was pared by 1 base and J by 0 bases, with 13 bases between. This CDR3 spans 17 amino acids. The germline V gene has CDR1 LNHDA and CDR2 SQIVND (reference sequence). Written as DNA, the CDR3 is TGTGCCAGTAGTATAGGAGCGGGGGGGCATAGCAATCAGCCCCAGCATTTT. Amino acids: CASSIGAGGHSNQPQHF.

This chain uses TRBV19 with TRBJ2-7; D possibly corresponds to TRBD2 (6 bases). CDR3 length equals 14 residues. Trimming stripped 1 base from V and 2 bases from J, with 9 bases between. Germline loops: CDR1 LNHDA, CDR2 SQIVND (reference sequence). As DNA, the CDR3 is TGTGCCAGTAGTATAGCGGGAGCAACCTACGAGCAGTACTTC. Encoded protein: CASSIAGATYEQYF.

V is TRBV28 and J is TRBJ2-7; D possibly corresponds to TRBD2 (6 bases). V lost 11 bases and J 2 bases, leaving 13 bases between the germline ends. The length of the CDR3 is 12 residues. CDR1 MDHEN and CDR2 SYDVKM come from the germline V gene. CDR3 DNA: TGTGCCGAAGCGGGTCCCACCTACGAGCAGTACTTC. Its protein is CAEAGPTYEQYF.

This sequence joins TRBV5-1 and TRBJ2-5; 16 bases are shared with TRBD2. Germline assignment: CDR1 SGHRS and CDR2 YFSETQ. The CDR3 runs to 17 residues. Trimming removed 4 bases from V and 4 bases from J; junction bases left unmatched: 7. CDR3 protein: CASSPGLAGGQGETQYF. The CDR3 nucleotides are TGCGCCAGCAGCCCGGGACTAGCGGGAGGGCAAGGAGAGACCCAGTACTTC. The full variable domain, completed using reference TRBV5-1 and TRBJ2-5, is KAGVTQTPRYLIKTRGQQVTLSCSPISGHRSVSWYQQTPGQGLQFLFEYFSETQRNKGNFPGRFSGRQFSNSRSEMNVSTLELGDSALYLCASSPGLAGGQGETQYFGPGTRLLVL.

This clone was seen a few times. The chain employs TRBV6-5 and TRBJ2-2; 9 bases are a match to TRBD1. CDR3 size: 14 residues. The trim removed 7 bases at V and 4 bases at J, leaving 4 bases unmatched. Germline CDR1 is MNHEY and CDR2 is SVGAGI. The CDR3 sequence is CASTGTGTTGELFF. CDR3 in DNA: TGTGCCAGCACCGGGACAGGGACCACCGGGGAGCTGTTTTTT.

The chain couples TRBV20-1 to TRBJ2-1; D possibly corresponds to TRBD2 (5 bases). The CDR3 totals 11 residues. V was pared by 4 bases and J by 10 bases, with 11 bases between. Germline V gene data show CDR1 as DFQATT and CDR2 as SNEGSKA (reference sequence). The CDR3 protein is CSATGFKEQFF. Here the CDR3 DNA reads TGCAGTGCTACGGGGTTTAAGGAGCAGTTCTTC.

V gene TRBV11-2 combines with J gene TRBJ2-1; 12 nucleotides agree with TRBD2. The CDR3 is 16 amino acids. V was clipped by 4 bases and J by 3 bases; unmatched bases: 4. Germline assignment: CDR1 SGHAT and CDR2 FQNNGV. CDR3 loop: CASSYRTSGIYNEQFF. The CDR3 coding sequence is TGTGCCAGCAGCTACCGGACTAGCGGGATCTACAATGAGCAGTTCTTC.

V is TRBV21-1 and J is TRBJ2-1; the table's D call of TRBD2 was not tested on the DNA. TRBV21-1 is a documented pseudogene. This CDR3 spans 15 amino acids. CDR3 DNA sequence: TGTGCCAGCAGCATGACTAGCGGGATGTGGGATGAGCAGTTCTTC. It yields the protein CASSMTSGMWDEQFF.

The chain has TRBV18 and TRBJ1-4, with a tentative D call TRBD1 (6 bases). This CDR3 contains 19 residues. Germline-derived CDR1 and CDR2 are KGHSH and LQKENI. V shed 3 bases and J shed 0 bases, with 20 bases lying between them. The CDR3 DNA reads TGTGCCAGCTCACCTCCCTGGACAGAAACCTTTGCAACTAATGAAAAACTGTTTTTT. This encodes CASSPPWTETFATNEKLFF.

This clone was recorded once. DNA for the CDR3: TGTGCCAGCAGCAAGACAGGGCCCACTCGGCAGTTCTTC. This gives the protein CASSKTGPTRQFF. The rearrangement uses TRBV7-2 and TRBJ2-1, with 7 bases aligning to TRBD1. The CDR3 totals 13 residues. J lost 12 bases, V lost 5 bases, and 10 bases had no gene match. The V gene's germline CDR1 is SGHTA and CDR2 FQGNSA.

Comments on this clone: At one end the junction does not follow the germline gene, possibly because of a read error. In nucleotides, the CDR3 is TGTGCTAGCAGCCCGCGGACTAGCTCCTTCGCAGATACGCAGTATTTT. This sequence encodes CASSPRTSSFADTQYF. The chain joins TRBV7-7 to TRBJ2-3; 8 bases align to TRBD2. Per germline, CDR1 SSHAT and CDR2 FNYEAQ (reference sequence). CDR3 length: 16 residues. Supplemented by reference TRBV7-7 and TRBJ2-3, the full variable domain reads GAGVSQSPRYKVTKRGQDVTLRCDPISSHATLYWYQQALGQGPEFLTYFNYEAQPDKSGLPSDRFSAERPEGSISTLTIQRTEQRDSAMYRCASSPRTSSFADTQYFGPGTRLTVL.

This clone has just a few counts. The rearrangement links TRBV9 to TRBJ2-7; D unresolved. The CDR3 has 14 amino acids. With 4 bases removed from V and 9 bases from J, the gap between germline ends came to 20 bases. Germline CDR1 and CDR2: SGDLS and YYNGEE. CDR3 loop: CASSPEVGRGLQYF. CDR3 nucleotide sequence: TGTGCCAGCAGCCCCGAGGTAGGACGAGGCCTGCAGTACTTC.

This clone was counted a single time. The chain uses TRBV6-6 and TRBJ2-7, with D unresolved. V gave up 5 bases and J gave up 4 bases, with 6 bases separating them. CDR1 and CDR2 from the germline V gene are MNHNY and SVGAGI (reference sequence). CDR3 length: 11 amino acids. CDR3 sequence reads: CASSTIYEQYF. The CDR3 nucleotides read TGTGCCAGCAGTACGATTTACGAGCAGTACTTC.